This T cell receptor (beta chain) was documented in a study of cytomegalovirus exposure and HLA in healthy donors. Broader study findings: Among TCR beta chains, those listed as cytomegalovirus-associated numbered some 170.

About this clone: Its target is not known.

The assay was immunoSEQ multiplex PCR, and TCRdb's table has in-frame clones only and misses some. The sample yields approximately 100,000 clones, approximately 90% seen once. V gave up 0 bases and J gave up 3 bases, with 12 bases separating them. Germline assignment: CDR1 LGHNT and CDR2 FRNRAP. The CDR3 length is 16 residues. This sequence originates from a woman under 40 in good health and CMV-seronegative. Material for sequencing was PBMCs. The chain links TRBV12-5 to TRBJ2-1; D is ambiguous. CDR3 DNA sequence: TGTGCTAGTGGTTTGGTACTAAGGCGCCACTACAATGAGCAGTTCTTC. It codes for CASGLVLRRHYNEQFF.